This record covers a single TCR beta chain. Its cognate antigen is unknown. Trimming at V came to 5 bases and at J to 4 bases, leaving 6 bases not matched to a gene. The CDR3 length is 14 residues. In germline, CDR1 is ENHRY, CDR2 SYGVKD. These data originate in a study of shared clonotypes between healthy human individuals. Study as a whole: For every donor, three CD4 naive, three CD4 memory, two CD8 naive and one CD8 memory plates were used.

Study findings and constraints: The authors sampled blood alone, and tissue repertoires likely differ.

Sequencing was performed with immunoSEQ multiplex PCR; in TCRdb, only in-frame clones are kept and a portion is missing. The table records approximately 1.5 million clones, approximately 98.5% of them present only once. This sequence joins TRBV10-3 and TRBJ1-2; 8 nucleotides match TRBD1. The TCR originated in a man aged 25-40 years in good health. Sequencing used naive CD4+ T cells sorted from blood. Sample subset: CD45RA+ positively selected. In nucleotides, the CDR3 is TGTGCCATCAGTCCGACAGGGGAGGCCTATGGCTACACCTTC. Protein product: CAISPTGEAYGYTF.